A single sample gave rise to the 25 T cell receptor beta chains below, sequenced in a study of shared clonotypes between healthy human individuals. Sequencing was performed with immunoSEQ multiplex PCR; in TCRdb, only in-frame clones are kept and a portion is missing. This table holds about 680,000 clones, 92% found once. Selected positively for CCR7 and CD45RO-negative, naive CD8 cells excluded terminally differentiated effector memory CD45RA+ cells. Sample: naive CD8+ T cells sorted from blood. These receptors originate from a man aged 25 to 40 in good health.

The chain recombines TRBV11-2 with TRBJ2-7, with D possibly being TRBD1 or TRBD2 (6 bases each). CDR3 length equals 18 residues. Trimming removed 5 bases at V and 3 bases at J, with 26 bases between. Germline V lookup: CDR1 SGHAT, CDR2 FQNNGV. The CDR3 loop is CASSGSRGDEKDYYEQYF. The CDR3 nucleotides read TGTGCCAGCAGCGGAAGTAGGGGGGACGAGAAGGACTACTACGAGCAGTACTTC.

The chain couples TRBV7-2 to TRBJ1-5; 11 bases agree with TRBD1. The CDR3 has 19 amino acids. V trimming: 0 bases; J trimming: 2 bases; junction bases outside the gene matches: 9. Germline-derived CDR1 and CDR2 are SGHTA and FQGNSA. CDR3: CASSLAHGQGAQGNQPQHF. The CDR3 DNA is TGTGCCAGCAGCTTAGCGCATGGACAGGGGGCGCAGGGCAATCAGCCCCAGCATTTT.

For this clone: Other DNA sequences in this sample translate to the same CDR3. Here the CDR3 reads CASSPSGANVLTF. For the CDR3, the DNA is TGTGCCAGCAGCCCTTCTGGGGCCAACGTCCTGACTTTC. The chain has TRBV27 and TRBJ2-6; D is unresolved. The V gene lost 6 bases and the J gene lost 1 base, with 4 bases spanning the gap. Germline lookup yields CDR1 MNHEY and CDR2 SMNVEV (reference sequence). The CDR3 is 13 amino acids.

The chain employs TRBV9 and TRBJ2-3; D uncertain. The CDR3 spans 12 residues. In germline, CDR1 is SGDLS, CDR2 YYNGEE. The germline V and J ends were trimmed by 3 bases and 5 bases, with 7 bases remaining between them. For the CDR3, the DNA is TGTGCCAGCAGCGGATACCTAGATACGCAGTATTTT. Protein: CASSGYLDTQYF.

This clone came up a few times. This rearrangement joins TRBV7-3 to TRBJ1-1; D gene uncertain. Germline V gene sequence: CDR1 SGHTA, CDR2 FQGTGA. The germline V and J ends were trimmed by 4 bases and 4 bases, with 10 bases remaining between them. CDR3 length: 13 residues. The CDR3 coding sequence is TGTGCCAGCAGCTCCGGACTCGTCACTGAAGCTTTCTTT. Its translation is CASSSGLVTEAFF.

The chain uses TRBV4-1 and TRBJ2-2; D is unresolved. Trimming removed 1 base from V and 6 bases from J, with 9 bases in between. Germline-derived CDR1 and CDR2 are MGHRA and YSYEKL. This CDR3 comprises 14 residues. CDR3 bases: TGCGCCAGCAGCCAAGCCTACTCCGCCGGGGAGCTGTTTTTT. Its translation: CASSQAYSAGELFF.

The V and J genes are TRBV27 and TRBJ2-1; 12 bases align to TRBD2. V lost 4 bases, J lost 5 bases, and 12 bases stayed unmatched. Germline V gene lookup returns CDR1 MNHEY and CDR2 SMNVEV (reference sequence). The CDR3 contains 18 residues. CDR3 in amino acids: CASSSGLAGGFLNNEQFF. As DNA, the CDR3 is TGTGCCAGCAGTTCGGGGCTAGCGGGAGGGTTCCTCAACAATGAGCAGTTCTTC.

V usage is TRBV7-8 and J usage is TRBJ2-2, with TRBD2 matching 10 bases. The V segment lost 3 bases and the J segment 0 bases; nucleotides outside the gene matches: 10. Germline loops: CDR1 SGHVS, CDR2 FQNEAQ. The CDR3 loop spans 19 amino acids. CDR3 sequence (DNA): TGTGCCAGCAGCTTGTCCCGGTCTAGCGGGAGATCGAACACCGGGGAGCTGTTTTTT. It encodes CASSLSRSSGRSNTGELFF.

The count of this clone is one. The gene calls are TRBV19 and TRBJ2-2, with 10 bases identical to TRBD2. There are 16 residues in the CDR3. Germline trimming cut 4 bases from V and 4 bases from J; bases unmatched to any gene: 6. Germline CDR1 is LNHDA and CDR2 is SQIVND (reference sequence). The CDR3, as DNA: TGTGCCAGTAGTACACTAGCGGGGCAAATCACCGGGGAGCTGTTTTTT. Encoded protein: CASSTLAGQITGELFF.

This clone was observed once. The chain is built from TRBV27 and TRBJ2-7, with a tentative D call TRBD2 (6 bases). The CDR3 consists of 14 residues. V lost 6 bases and J lost 3, with 15 bases in between. In germline, CDR1 is MNHEY, CDR2 SMNVEV (reference sequence). CDR3 amino acids: CASSDGGFSYEQYF. CDR3 nucleotides: TGTGCCAGCAGCGACGGAGGGTTTAGCTACGAGCAGTACTTC.

V gene TRBV28 combines with J gene TRBJ1-5; 7 nucleotides line up with TRBD1. The CDR3 covers 14 residues. The trim removed 4 bases at V and 3 bases at J, leaving 3 bases unmatched. Germline CDR1 is MDHEN and CDR2 is SYDVKM. The DNA for the CDR3 is TGTGCCAGCAGTTGGGACAGCGACAATCAGCCCCAGCATTTT. This gives the protein CASSWDSDNQPQHF.

This clone was recorded once. The rearrangement links TRBV11-2 to TRBJ1-1, with 8 bases identical to TRBD1. Germline loops: CDR1 SGHAT, CDR2 FQNNGV. Trimming cost V 3 bases and J 7 bases; bases outside gene matches: 10. The CDR3 length is 15 residues. CDR3 DNA: TGTGCCAGCAGCTTTTTTACGGACAGGGCCGATGAAGCTTTCTTT. This gives the protein CASSFFTDRADEAFF. Using reference TRBV11-2 and TRBJ1-1 for the parts outside the CDR3, the full variable domain is EAGVAQSPRYKIIEKRQSVAFWCNPISGHATLYWYQQILGQGPKLLIQFQNNGVVDDSQLPKDRFSAERLKGVDSTLKIQPAKLEDSAVYLCASSFFTDRADEAFFGQGTRLTVV.

The table lists this clone with a count of one. V usage is TRBV11-2 and J usage is TRBJ2-7; either TRBD1 or TRBD2 may supply D (5 bases each). From germline, CDR1 is SGHAT and CDR2 FQNNGV. Trimming shortened V by 4 bases and J by 2 bases, and 12 bases separated the two germline ends. This CDR3 is built from 14 residues. CDR3 region: CASSSRDGPYEQYF. The CDR3 nucleotides read TGTGCCAGCAGCTCCCGGGACGGGCCCTACGAGCAGTACTTC.

This rearrangement joins TRBV7-8 to TRBJ1-2, with D perhaps matching TRBD1 (6 bases). V was cut by 1 base and J by 0 bases, with 15 bases left in between. Germline CDR1 SGHVS, CDR2 FQNEAQ. The length of the CDR3 is 17 residues. This chain's CDR3 is CASSLEDRPTSNYGYTF. In nucleotides, the CDR3 is TGTGCCAGCAGCTTAGAAGACAGGCCGACCTCTAACTATGGCTACACCTTC.

The chain couples TRBV5-1 to TRBJ2-7, with TRBD2 matching 9 bases. Germline CDR1 is SGHRS and CDR2 is YFSETQ. V shed 0 bases and J 4 bases; nucleotides not matched to a gene: 8. The CDR3 is 16 residues long. The CDR3 DNA follows: TGCGCCAGCAGCTTGGAAAAGACTAGCGGTGGATACGAGCAGTACTTC. It yields the protein CASSLEKTSGGYEQYF. Looking up the rest from reference TRBV5-1 and TRBJ2-7 gives the full variable domain: KAGVTQTPRYLIKTRGQQVTLSCSPISGHRSVSWYQQTPGQGLQFLFEYFSETQRNKGNFPGRFSGRQFSNSRSEMNVSTLELGDSALYLCASSLEKTSGGYEQYFGPGTRLTVT.

The chain has TRBV11-2 and TRBJ2-7; TRBD2 matches at 7 bases. This CDR3 is 16 amino acids long. Per germline, CDR1 SGHAT and CDR2 FQNNGV. The junction had 14 bases not matched to a gene; V was cut back by 5 bases and J by 4 bases. CDR3 sequence: CASSTGVAGEMYEQYF. Here the CDR3 DNA reads TGTGCCAGCAGCACGGGCGTGGCGGGAGAGATGTACGAGCAGTACTTC.

This chain links TRBV27 with TRBJ1-4, with unresolved D. V was pared by 1 base and J by 6 bases, with 0 bases between. CDR1 MNHEY and CDR2 SMNVEV come from the germline V gene (reference sequence). The CDR3 covers 11 residues. The CDR3 reads CASSLYEKLFF. CDR3 DNA sequence: TGTGCCAGCAGTTTATATGAAAAACTGTTTTTT.

This clone was recorded many times. The chain carries TRBV11-3 and TRBJ1-5, with unresolved D. Germline CDR1 SGHNT, CDR2 YENEEA. Trimming removed 1 base at V and 9 bases at J, with 19 bases between. This CDR3 region has 16 residues. This CDR3 is CASSLVVCISLRPQHF. CDR3 coding DNA: TGTGCCAGCAGCTTAGTAGTTTGCATAAGTCTACGGCCCCAGCATTTT.

This clone was observed a handful of times. The chain employs TRBV7-9 and TRBJ2-7; no clear D gene. The CDR3 has 12 amino acids. Germline assignment: CDR1 SEHNR and CDR2 FQNEAQ (reference sequence). V was clipped by 5 bases and J by 5 bases, with 10 bases between them. The chain's CDR3 is CASSDEHDEQYF. CDR3 sequence (DNA): TGTGCCAGCAGCGACGAACACGACGAGCAGTACTTC.

This clone was seen a handful of times. J is TRBJ2-7 and V is TRBV27; 9 positions agree with TRBD1. V shed 5 bases and J 0 bases; nucleotides not matched to a gene: 5. Looked up from germline, CDR1 is MNHEY and CDR2 is SMNVEV (reference sequence). CDR3 length: 15 residues. CDR3 nucleotides: TGTGCCAGCAGTCCGGGACAGGGCATCTCCTACGAGCAGTACTTC. Translation gives CASSPGQGISYEQYF.

This clone showed up just a few times. The V call is TRBV27, the J call TRBJ1-1; no clear D gene. CDR1 is MNHEY and CDR2 is SMNVEV in the germline V gene (reference sequence). V lost 2 bases and J lost 2, with 9 bases in between. The CDR3 extends over 14 amino acids. CDR3 residues: CASSLVRENTEAFF. The CDR3 DNA follows: TGTGCCAGCAGTTTAGTTCGGGAAAACACTGAAGCTTTCTTT.

The genes are TRBV7-2 and TRBJ2-7; D possibly matches TRBD1 or TRBD2 (5 bases each). This CDR3 is 14 amino acids long. CDR1 and CDR2 (germline): SGHTA, FQGNSA. The V end lost 0 bases, the J end lost 0 bases, and 6 bases lay between the germline ends. DNA of the CDR3: TGTGCCAGCAGCTTAGCGAGGGGCTCCTACGAGCAGTACTTC. Translating gives CASSLARGSYEQYF.

V gene TRBV9 combines with J gene TRBJ1-3; 7 nucleotides line up with TRBD1. The CDR3 sequence is 15 residues long. Trimming at V came to 4 bases and at J to 0 bases, leaving 4 bases not matched to a gene. CDR1 SGDLS and CDR2 YYNGEE come from the germline V gene. In nucleotides, the CDR3 is TGTGCCAGCAGCCCTCGGACAGGCTCTGGAAACACCATATATTTT. Residues: CASSPRTGSGNTIYF.

V gene TRBV7-6 combines with J gene TRBJ2-7, with TRBD2 identical over 8 bases. The ends lost 8 bases at V and 2 bases at J; junction bases unmatched: 5. Germline V gene lookup returns CDR1 SGHVS and CDR2 FNYEAQ. CDR3 length: 13 residues. The CDR3 sequence is CASSRGGAYEQYF. The DNA for the CDR3 is TGTGCCAGCTCCCGGGGGGGAGCCTACGAGCAGTACTTC.

This clone occurred a few times. The chain recombines TRBV18 with TRBJ2-1, with TRBD2 matching 8 bases. The V gene's germline CDR1 is KGHSH and CDR2 LQKENI. Trimming cost V 0 bases and J 6 bases; bases outside gene matches: 7. This CDR3 has 16 amino acids. The CDR3 is CASSPPGRTSSNEQFF. CDR3 nucleotides: TGTGCCAGCTCACCACCCGGCAGGACTAGCAGCAATGAGCAGTTCTTC.